The source of this TCR beta chain is a study of neurological immune-mediated disorders. Study results and caveats: Multiple sclerosis was found to have the least TCR clonal expansion, below healthy controls, and HTLV-1-associated myelopathy the most. TCR-beta repertoires seemed private in all groups, with no expanded CDR3 amino acid sequences shared.

In this sample, this clonotype turned up many times. Its antigen remains unidentified. 5'RACE with 10-nucleotide random UMIs produced the cDNA. Using its own MiXCR run on the 5' RACE reads, TCRdb lists one record per CDR3 protein. This sample has some 60,000 distinct CDR3 sequences; about 11% occur once, and the top ten carry around 6.7%. Time point described: longitudinal time-point 1 (baseline). Unsorted libraries came from 2 million PBMCs stored at -80 °C. The CDR3 length is 16 residues. V gave up 2 bases and J gave up 4 bases; unmatched junction bases: 4. Source material: PBMCs. The sequence was collected from a male donor with HTLV-1-associated myelopathy (HAM/TSP). The chain combines TRBV12-3 or TRBV12-4 with TRBJ2-3; TRBD2 matches 12 bases. The CDR3 region is CASSLRLAGGADTQYF. The CDR3 DNA reads TGTGCCAGCAGTTTAAGGCTAGCGGGGGGGGCAGATACGCAGTATTTT.